The present T cell receptor beta chain was sequenced within a study of shared clonotypes between healthy human individuals. Study-wide background: Per donor, three plates held CD4 naive cells, three held CD4 memory, two held CD8 naive and one held CD8 memory.

This CDR3 has 13 residues. Trimming took 4 bases from V and 2 from J, leaving 9 bases between them. Germline loops: CDR1 SGHNT, CDR2 YYREEE (reference sequence). The repertoire was sequenced with immunoSEQ multiplex PCR; TCRdb's copy has only in-frame clones and lacks some. Of about 380,000 clones in the sample, around 96% were seen once. The sequence came from a man aged 25-45 years in good health. Specimen: memory CD8+ T cells sorted from blood. Subset of the sample: CD45RO+ cells pooled with CCR7-negative TemRA cells. V is TRBV5-4 and J is TRBJ1-1; perhaps TRBD1 as D (6 bases). The CDR3: CASSRTANTEAFF. For the CDR3, the DNA is TGTGCCAGCAGCCGGACAGCCAACACTGAAGCTTTCTTT.